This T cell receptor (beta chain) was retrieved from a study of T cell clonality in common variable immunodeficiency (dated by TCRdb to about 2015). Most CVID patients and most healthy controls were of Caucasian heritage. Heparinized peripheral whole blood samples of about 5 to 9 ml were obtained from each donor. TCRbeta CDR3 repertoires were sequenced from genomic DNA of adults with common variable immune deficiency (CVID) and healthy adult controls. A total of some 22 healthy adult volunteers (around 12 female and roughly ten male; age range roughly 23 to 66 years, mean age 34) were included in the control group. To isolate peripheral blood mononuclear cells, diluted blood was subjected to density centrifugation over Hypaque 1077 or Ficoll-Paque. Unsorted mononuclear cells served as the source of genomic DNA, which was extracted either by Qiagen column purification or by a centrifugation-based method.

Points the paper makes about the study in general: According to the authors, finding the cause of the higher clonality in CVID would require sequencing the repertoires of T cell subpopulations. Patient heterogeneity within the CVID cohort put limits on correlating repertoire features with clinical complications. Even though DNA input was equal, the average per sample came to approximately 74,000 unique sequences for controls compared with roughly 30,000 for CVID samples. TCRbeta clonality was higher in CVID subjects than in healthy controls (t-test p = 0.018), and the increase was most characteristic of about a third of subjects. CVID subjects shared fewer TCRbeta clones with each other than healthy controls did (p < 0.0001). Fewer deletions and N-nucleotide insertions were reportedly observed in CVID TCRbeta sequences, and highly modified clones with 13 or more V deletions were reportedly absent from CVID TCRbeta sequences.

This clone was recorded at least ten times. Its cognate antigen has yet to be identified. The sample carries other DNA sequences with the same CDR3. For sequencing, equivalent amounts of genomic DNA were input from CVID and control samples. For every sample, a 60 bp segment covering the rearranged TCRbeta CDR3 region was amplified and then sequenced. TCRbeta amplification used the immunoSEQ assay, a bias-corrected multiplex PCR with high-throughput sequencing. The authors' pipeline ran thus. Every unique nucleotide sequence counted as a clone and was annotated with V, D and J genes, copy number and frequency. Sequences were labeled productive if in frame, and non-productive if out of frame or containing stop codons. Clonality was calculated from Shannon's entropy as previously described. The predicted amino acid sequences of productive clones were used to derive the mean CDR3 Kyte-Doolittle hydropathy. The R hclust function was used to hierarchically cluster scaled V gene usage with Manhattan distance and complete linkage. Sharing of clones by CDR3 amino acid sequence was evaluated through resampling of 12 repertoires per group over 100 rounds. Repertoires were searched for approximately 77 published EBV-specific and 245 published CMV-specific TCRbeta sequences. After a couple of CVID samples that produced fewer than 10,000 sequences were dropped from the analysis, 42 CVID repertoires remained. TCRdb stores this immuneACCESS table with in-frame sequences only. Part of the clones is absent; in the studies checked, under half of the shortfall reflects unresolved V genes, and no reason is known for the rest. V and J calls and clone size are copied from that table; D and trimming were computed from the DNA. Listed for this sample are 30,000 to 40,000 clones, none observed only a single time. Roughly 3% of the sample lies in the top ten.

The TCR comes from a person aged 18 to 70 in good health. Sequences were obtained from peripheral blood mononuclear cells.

The DNA read from the CDR3 is TGCAGTGCCATCCCCCAACAGATTAGGGGAGGC. This is translated as CSAIPQQIRGG. The whole CDR3 is CSAIPQQIRGGYTF. The rearrangement joined TRBV20-1 to TRBJ1-2; a weak D assignment points to TRBD1 (5 bases agree). The DNA ends 3 residues before the CDR3 does, and the rest of the CDR3 is filled in from the germline J gene. The germline V gene (reference sequence) yields DFQATT for CDR1 and SNEGSKA for CDR2. From its cysteine to its phenylalanine, the CDR3 spans 14 amino acids. Sequencing covers 33 bases of the CDR3, shown here with the frame starting at base 1.